This record concerns one T cell receptor (beta chain) sequence. Its target is unknown. Other DNA sequences within the sample encode an identical CDR3. CDR3 length: 12 amino acids. The ends were cut back, 0 bases at V and 6 bases at J, with 5 bases in the middle. The germline gives CDR1 SGHRS, CDR2 YFSETQ. Each sorted subset replicate got 200 ng genomic DNA, tens of thousands of genomes. Original processing notes: ImmunoSEQ gave junction-only sequences without quality scores, so filtering differed. Assay: immunoSEQ multiplex PCR; the TCRdb copy retains only in-frame clones and omits some. V, J and clone size reflect that table, while D and trimming were determined from the DNA. The data show approximately 1,500,000 clones, roughly 98% seen once. The data were taken from a study of shared clonotypes between healthy human individuals. General study findings and limits: Compared with clonotypes that all four donors shared, non-shared clonotypes had lower generation probabilities.

CD45RA+ naive and CD45RA-negative memory subsets were separated from CD4+ cells. The rearrangement uses TRBV5-1 and TRBJ2-3; D unresolved. This TCR derives from a man aged 25-45 years in good health. The sample taken for sequencing was naive CD4+ T cells sorted from blood. Indicated subset: CD45RA+ positively selected. As DNA, the CDR3 is TGCGCCAGCAGCTTGGGTGGTGATACGCAGTATTTT. Translation: CASSLGGDTQYF.